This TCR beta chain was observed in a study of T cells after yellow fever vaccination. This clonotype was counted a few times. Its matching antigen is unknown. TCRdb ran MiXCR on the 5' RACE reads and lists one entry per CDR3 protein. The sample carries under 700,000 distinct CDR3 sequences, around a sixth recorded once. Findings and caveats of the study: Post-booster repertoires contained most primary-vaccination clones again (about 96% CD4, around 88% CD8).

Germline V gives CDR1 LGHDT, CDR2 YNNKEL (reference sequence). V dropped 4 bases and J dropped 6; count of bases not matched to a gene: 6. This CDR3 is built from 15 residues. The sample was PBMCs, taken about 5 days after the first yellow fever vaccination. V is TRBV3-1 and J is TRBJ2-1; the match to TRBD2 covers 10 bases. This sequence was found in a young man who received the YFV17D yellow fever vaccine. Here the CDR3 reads CASSPVASGGNEQFF. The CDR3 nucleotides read TGTGCCAGCAGCCCCGTCGCTAGCGGGGGCAATGAGCAGTTCTTC.